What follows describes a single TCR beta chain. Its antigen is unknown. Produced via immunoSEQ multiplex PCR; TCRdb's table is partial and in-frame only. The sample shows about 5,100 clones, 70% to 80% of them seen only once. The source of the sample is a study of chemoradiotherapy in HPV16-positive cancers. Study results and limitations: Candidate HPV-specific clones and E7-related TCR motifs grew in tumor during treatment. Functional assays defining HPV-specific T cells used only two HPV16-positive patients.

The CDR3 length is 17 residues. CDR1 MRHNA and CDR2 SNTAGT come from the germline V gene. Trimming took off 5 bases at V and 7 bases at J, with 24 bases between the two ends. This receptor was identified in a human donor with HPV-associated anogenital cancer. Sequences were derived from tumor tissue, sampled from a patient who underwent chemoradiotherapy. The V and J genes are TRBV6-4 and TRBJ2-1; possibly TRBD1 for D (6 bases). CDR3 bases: TGTGCCAGCAGTCTCTCGATGGGGGCAGGGACGGTAAATGAGCAGTTCTTC. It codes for CASSLSMGAGTVNEQFF.